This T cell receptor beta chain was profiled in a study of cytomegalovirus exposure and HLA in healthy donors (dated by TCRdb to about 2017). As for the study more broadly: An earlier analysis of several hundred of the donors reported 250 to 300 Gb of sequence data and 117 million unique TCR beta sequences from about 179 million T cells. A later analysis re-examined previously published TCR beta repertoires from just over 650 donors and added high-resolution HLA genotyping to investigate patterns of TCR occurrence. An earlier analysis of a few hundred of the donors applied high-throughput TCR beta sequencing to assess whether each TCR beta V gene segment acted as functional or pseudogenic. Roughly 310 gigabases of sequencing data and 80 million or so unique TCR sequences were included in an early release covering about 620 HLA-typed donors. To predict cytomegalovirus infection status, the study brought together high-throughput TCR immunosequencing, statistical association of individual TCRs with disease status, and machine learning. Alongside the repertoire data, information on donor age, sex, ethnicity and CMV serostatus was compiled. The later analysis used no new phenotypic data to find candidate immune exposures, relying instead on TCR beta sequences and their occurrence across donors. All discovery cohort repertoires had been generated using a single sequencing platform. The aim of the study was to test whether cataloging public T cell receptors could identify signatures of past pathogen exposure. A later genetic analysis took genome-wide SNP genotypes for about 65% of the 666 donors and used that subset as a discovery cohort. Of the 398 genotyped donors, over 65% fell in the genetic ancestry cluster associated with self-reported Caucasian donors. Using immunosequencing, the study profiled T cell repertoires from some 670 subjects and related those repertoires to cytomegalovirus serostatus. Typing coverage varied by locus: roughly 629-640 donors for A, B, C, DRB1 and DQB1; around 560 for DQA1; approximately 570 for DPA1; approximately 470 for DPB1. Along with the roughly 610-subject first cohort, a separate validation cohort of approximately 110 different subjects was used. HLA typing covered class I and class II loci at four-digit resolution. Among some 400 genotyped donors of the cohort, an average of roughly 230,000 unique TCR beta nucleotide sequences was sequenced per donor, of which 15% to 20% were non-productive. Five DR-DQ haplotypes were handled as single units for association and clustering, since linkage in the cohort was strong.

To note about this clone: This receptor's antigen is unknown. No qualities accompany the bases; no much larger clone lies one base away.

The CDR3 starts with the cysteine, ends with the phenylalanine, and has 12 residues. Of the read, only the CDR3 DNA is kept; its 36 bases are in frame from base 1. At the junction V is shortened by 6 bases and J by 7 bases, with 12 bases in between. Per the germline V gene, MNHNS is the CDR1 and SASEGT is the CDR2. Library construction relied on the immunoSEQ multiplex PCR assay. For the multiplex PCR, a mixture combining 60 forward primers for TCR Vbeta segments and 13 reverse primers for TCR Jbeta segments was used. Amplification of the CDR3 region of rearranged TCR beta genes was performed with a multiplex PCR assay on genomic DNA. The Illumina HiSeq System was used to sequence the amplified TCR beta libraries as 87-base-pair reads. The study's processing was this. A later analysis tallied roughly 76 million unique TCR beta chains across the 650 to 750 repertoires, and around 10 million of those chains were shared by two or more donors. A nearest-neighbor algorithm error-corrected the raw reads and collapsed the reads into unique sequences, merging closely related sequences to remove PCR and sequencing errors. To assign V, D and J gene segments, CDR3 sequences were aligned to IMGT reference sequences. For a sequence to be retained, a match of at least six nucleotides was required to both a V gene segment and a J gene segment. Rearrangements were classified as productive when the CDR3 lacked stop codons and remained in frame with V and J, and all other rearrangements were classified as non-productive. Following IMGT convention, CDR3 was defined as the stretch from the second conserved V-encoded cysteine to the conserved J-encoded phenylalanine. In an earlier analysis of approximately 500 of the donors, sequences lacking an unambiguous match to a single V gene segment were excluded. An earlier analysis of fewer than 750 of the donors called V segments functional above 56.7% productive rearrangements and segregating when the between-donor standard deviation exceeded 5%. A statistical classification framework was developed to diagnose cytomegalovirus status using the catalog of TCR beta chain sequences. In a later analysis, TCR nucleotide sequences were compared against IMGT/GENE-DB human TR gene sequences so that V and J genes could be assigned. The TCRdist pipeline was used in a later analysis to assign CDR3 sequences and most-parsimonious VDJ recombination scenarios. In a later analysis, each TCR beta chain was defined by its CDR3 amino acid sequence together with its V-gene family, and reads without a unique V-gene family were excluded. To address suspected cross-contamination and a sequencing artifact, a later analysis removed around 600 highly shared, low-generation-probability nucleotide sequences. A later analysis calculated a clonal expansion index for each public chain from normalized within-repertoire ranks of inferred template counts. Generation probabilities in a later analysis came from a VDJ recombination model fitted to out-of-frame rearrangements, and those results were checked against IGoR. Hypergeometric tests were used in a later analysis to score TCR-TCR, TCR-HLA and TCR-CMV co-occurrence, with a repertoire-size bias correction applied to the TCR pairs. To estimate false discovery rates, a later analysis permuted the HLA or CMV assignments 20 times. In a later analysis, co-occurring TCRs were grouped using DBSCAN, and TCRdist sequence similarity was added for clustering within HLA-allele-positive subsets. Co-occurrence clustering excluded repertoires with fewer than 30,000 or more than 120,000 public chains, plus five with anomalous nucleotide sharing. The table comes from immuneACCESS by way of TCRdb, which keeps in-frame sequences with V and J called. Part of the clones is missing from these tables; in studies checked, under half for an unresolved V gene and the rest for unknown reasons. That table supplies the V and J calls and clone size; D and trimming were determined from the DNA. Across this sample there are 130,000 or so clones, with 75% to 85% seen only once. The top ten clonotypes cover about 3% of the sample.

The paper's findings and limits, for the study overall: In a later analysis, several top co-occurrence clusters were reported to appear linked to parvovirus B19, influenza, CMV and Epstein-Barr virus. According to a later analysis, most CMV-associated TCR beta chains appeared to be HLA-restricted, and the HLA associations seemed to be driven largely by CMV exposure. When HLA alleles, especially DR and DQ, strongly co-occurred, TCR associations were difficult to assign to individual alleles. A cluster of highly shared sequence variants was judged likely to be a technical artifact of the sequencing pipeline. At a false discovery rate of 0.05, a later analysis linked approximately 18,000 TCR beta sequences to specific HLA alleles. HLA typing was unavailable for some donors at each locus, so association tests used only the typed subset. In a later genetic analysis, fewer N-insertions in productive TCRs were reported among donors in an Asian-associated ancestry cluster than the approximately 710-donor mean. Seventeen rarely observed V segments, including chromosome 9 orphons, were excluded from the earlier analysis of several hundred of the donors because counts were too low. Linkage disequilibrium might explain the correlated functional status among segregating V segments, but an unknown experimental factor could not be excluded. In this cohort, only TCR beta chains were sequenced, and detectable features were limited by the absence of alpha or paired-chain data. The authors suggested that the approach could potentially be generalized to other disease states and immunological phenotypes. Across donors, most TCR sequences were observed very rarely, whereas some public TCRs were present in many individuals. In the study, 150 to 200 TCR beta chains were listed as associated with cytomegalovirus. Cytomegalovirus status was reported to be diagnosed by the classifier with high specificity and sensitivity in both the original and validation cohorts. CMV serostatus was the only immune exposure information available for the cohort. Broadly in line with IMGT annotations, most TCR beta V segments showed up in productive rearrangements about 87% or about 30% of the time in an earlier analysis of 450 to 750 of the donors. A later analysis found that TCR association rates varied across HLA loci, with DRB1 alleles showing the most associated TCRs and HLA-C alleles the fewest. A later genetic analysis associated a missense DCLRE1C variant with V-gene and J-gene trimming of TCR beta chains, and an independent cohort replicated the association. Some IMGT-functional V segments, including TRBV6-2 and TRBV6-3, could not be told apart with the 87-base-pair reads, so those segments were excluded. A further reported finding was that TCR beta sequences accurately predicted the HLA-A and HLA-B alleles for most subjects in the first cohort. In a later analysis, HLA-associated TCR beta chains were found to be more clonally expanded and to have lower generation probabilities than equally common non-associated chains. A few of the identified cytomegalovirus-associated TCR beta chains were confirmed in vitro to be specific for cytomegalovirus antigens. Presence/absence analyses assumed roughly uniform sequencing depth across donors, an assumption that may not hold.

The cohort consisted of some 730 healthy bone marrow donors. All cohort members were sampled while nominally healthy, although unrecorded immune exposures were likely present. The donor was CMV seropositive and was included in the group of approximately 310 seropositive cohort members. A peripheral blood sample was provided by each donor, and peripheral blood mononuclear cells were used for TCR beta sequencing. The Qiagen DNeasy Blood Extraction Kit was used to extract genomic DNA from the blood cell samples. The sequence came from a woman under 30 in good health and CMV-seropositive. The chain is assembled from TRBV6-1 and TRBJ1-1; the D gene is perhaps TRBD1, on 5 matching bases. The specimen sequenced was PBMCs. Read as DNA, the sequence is TGTGCCAGCAGACCCCCGGGACTTGAAGCTTTCTTT. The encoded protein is CASRPPGLEAFF.